Reported below is one T cell receptor (beta chain). Unmatched junction bases numbered 11, after V lost 11 bases and J lost 6 bases. The CDR3 has 14 amino acids. Germline V CDR1 and CDR2: SEHNR, FQNEAQ (reference sequence). Here immunoSEQ multiplex PCR was the method, and the copy in TCRdb shows in-frame clones only, minus some. The sample consists of 200,000 to 300,000 clones, around 82% of them appearing once. The sample belongs to a study of Tregs in tolerant kidney transplant recipients. This chain joins TRBV7-9 and TRBJ2-1; 9 nucleotides agree with TRBD2. Material for sequencing was CD4+ T cells from blood. This TCR came from a human donor in good health. The CDR3 coding sequence is TGTGCCGGCTCTGGGGTAGCGGGAGCCAATGAGCAGTTCTTC. Translated, it gives CAGSGVAGANEQFF.